What follows are 32 T cell receptor beta chains derived from one specimen sequenced in a study of T cells in localized non-small cell lung cancer. The method was immunoSEQ multiplex PCR; TCRdb's version includes in-frame clones alone and lacks a portion of them. The data show tens of thousands of clones, with 92% seen just once and about 4% held by the top ten. The material was peripheral blood mononuclear cells, obtained before any cancer treatment. The receptors come from a woman aged 40-70 years with stage III lung adenocarcinoma.

The V and J genes are TRBV5-5 and TRBJ2-2, with D possibly being TRBD2 (6 bases). This CDR3 contains 12 residues. The germline V and J ends were trimmed by 5 bases and 6 bases, with 8 bases remaining between them. The germline V gene has CDR1 SGHKS and CDR2 YYEKEE (reference sequence). The CDR3 region has the DNA TGTGCCAGCAGTCGGGGGTCCGGGGAGCTGTTTTTT. Amino acid sequence: CASSRGSGELFF.

This chain uses TRBV28 with TRBJ2-7; a weak D match, TRBD2 (6 bases). V gave up 2 bases and J gave up 6 bases, with 8 bases separating them. Germline assignment: CDR1 MDHEN and CDR2 SYDVKM. The CDR3 totals 12 residues. DNA for the CDR3: TGTGCCAGCAGTTTAATGGGAGGCGAGCAGTACTTC. Translation gives CASSLMGGEQYF.

J is TRBJ1-1 and V is TRBV2; D not resolved. The CDR3 runs 14 residues. V lost 5 bases and J 0 bases, leaving 10 bases between the germline ends. CDR1 is SNHLY and CDR2 is FYNNEI in the germline V gene. The CDR3 DNA sequence: TGTGCCAGCAGTTTTGACATGTTGAACACTGAAGCTTTCTTT. It specifies CASSFDMLNTEAFF.

Only one count was recorded for this clone. The chain joins TRBV18 to TRBJ1-2; 11 positions match TRBD1. The V and J ends lost 1 base and 5 bases, in that order; junction bases with no gene match: 6. CDR1 and CDR2 from the germline V gene are KGHSH and LQKENI. The CDR3 consists of 16 residues. As DNA, the CDR3 is TGTGCCAGCTCACCACTGGGACAGGGGGTTGTTTATGGCTACACCTTC. As protein: CASSPLGQGVVYGYTF.

The genes are TRBV28 and TRBJ1-1, with 8 nucleotides matching TRBD1. This CDR3 contains 15 residues. Per the germline V gene, CDR1 is MDHEN and CDR2 is SYDVKM. Germline trimming cut 6 bases from V and 10 bases from J; bases unmatched to any gene: 16. In DNA form, the CDR3 reads TGTGCCAGCAGCCTCAGGGGGCTTGGGCCCTCTAGAGCTTTCTTT. Residues: CASSLRGLGPSRAFF.

CDR3 sequence: CASSQLVGQETQYF. Written as DNA, the CDR3 is TGTGCCAGCAGTCAGTTGGTAGGCCAAGAGACCCAGTACTTC. This chain links TRBV6-6 with TRBJ2-5; D unresolved. Trimming took 5 bases from V and 1 from J, leaving 11 bases between them. This CDR3 is 14 amino acids long. Germline V gene data show CDR1 as MNHNY and CDR2 as SVGAGI (reference sequence).

The chain is built from TRBV10-2 and TRBJ2-1; D ambiguous. The germline V gene has CDR1 WSHSY and CDR2 SAAADI. The ends were cut back, 6 bases at V and 2 bases at J, with 5 bases in the middle. This CDR3 is 12 amino acids long. The CDR3: CASSPTYNEQFF. Written as DNA, the CDR3 is TGCGCCAGCAGCCCGACCTACAATGAGCAGTTCTTC.

Details on this clone: Since the CDR3 does not end with the conserved phenylalanine or tryptophan, this likely comes from a read error. The genes are TRBV18 and TRBJ1-1; possible D gene TRBD1, 5 bases. Trimming cost V 3 bases and J 1 base, with 15 bases left between them. This CDR3 has 16 residues. CDR1 is KGHSH, CDR2 LQKENI, per germline. The CDR3 reads CASSPRVLRGNTEAFL. The DNA of the CDR3 is TGTGCCAGCTCACCTCGGGTCTTAAGGGGGAACACTGAAGCTTTCCTT.

The chain joins TRBV6-1 to TRBJ1-1, with TRBD1 matching 9 bases. With V trimmed by 6 bases and J by 4 bases, 9 bases remained unmatched. This CDR3 contains 15 residues. Germline CDR1 reads MNHNS; CDR2 reads SASEGT. CDR3: CASRGTGTGTTEAFF. DNA for the CDR3: TGTGCCAGCAGGGGCACCGGGACAGGGACCACTGAAGCTTTCTTT.

This chain links TRBV29-1 with TRBJ2-1, with a weak D call TRBD2 (7 bases). Trimming took 2 bases from V and 3 from J, leaving 11 bases between them. This CDR3 contains 14 residues. Germline CDR1 and CDR2: SQVTM and ANQGSEA. In nucleotides, the CDR3 is TGCAGCGTTGAAAGGGGGGGCCACTACAATGAGCAGTTCTTC. Protein product: CSVERGGHYNEQFF.

This CDR3 is CAWSPSPDSYSNQPQHF. The CDR3 DNA reads TGTGCCTGGAGCCCCTCTCCGGACAGTTATAGCAATCAGCCCCAGCATTTT. The chain is built from TRBV30 and TRBJ1-5, with a weak D call TRBD1 (6 bases). This CDR3 contains 17 residues. Germline lookup yields CDR1 GTSNPN and CDR2 SVGIG (reference sequence). Trimming left V 3 bases short and J 0 bases short, with 18 bases between.

CDR3 protein: CASSPGILNTEAFF. CDR3 nucleotides: TGTGCCAGTAGTCCTGGGATATTGAACACTGAAGCTTTCTTT. The rearrangement joins TRBV19 to TRBJ1-1; no definite D call. Trimming removed 5 bases at V and 0 bases at J, with 10 bases between. There are 14 residues in the CDR3. Germline CDR1 is LNHDA and CDR2 is SQIVND (reference sequence).

This clone was observed a handful of times. The rearrangement joins TRBV19 to TRBJ1-2; a weak D match, TRBD1 (6 bases). V lost 8 bases and J 4 bases, leaving 14 bases between the germline ends. This CDR3 comprises 13 residues. CDR1 LNHDA and CDR2 SQIVND come from the germline V gene (reference sequence). CDR3 residues: CASAPGDGYGYTF. The CDR3 bases are TGTGCCAGTGCGCCAGGGGACGGCTATGGCTACACCTTC. Drawing the rest from reference TRBV19 and TRBJ1-2, the complete variable domain is DGGITQSPKYLFRKEGQNVTLSCEQNLNHDAMYWYRQDPGQGLRLIYYSQIVNDFQKGDIAEGYSVSREKKESFPLTVTSAQKNPTAFYLCASAPGDGYGYTFGSGTRLTVV.

This chain connects TRBV11-1 to TRBJ2-1; TRBD1 matches 7 bases. The germline V gene encodes CDR1 SGHAT and CDR2 FQDESV (reference sequence). The V and J ends lost 1 base and 1 base, in that order; junction bases with no gene match: 1. The CDR3 is made up of 15 amino acids. The CDR3: CASSLDRGSYNEQFF. The CDR3 coding sequence is TGTGCCAGCAGCTTAGACAGGGGTTCCTACAATGAGCAGTTCTTC. Together with reference TRBV11-1 and TRBJ2-1, the CDR3 gives the full variable domain: EAEVAQSPRYKITEKSQAVAFWCDPISGHATLYWYRQILGQGPELLVQFQDESVVDDSQLPKDRFSAERLKGVDSTLKIQPAELGDSAMYLCASSLDRGSYNEQFFGPGTRLTVL.

In regard to this clone: A junction boundary mismatches the germline segment, possibly from a read error. The chain joins TRBV5-5 to TRBJ2-4; D call uncertain. This CDR3 region has 13 residues. CDR1 is SGHKS and CDR2 is YYEKEE in the germline V gene (reference sequence). In nucleotides, the CDR3 is TGTGCCAGCAGCTTCGGCGAGTTGACCATTCAATACTTC. Translating gives CASSFGELTIQYF.

This rearrangement joins TRBV2 to TRBJ1-2; TRBD1 matches at 8 bases. The CDR3 consists of 14 residues. V lost 5 bases and J lost 3; bases outside the gene matches: 5. CDR1 is SNHLY, CDR2 FYNNEI, per germline. Written as DNA, the CDR3 is TGTGCCAGCAGTCAGGACAGGGATGACTATGGCTACACCTTC. This codes for CASSQDRDDYGYTF.

The chain has TRBV4-1 and TRBJ1-6; unclear D gene. The CDR3 sequence is 14 residues long. Trimming removed 3 bases from V and 9 bases from J, with 12 bases in between. Germline values: CDR1 MGHRA, CDR2 YSYEKL. CDR3 nucleotide sequence: TGCGCCAGCAGCCAGTCTAGACTGAGTTCACCCCTCCACTTT. The encoded protein is CASSQSRLSSPLHF.

The rearrangement joins TRBV6-5 to TRBJ1-5, with D unresolved. CDR1 MNHEY and CDR2 SVGAGI come from the germline V gene. Trimming removed 6 bases at V and 3 bases at J, with 6 bases between. CDR3 length: 12 amino acids. CDR3 region: CASSNPNQPQHF. DNA for the CDR3: TGTGCCAGCAGCAACCCCAATCAGCCCCAGCATTTT.

The rearrangement links TRBV6-5 to TRBJ2-7; no definite D call. Germline V gene lookup returns CDR1 MNHEY and CDR2 SVGAGI. Trimming shortened V by 1 base and J by 4 bases, and 5 bases separated the two germline ends. The CDR3 has 12 amino acids. CDR3 region: CASSYYGYEQYF. Here the CDR3 DNA reads TGTGCCAGCAGTTACTACGGTTACGAGCAGTACTTC.

This rearrangement joins TRBV7-9 to TRBJ2-7; D not certain. The germline V and J ends were trimmed by 1 base and 3 bases, with 7 bases remaining between them. The CDR3 spans 13 residues. CDR1 is SEHNR and CDR2 is FQNEAQ in the germline V gene (reference sequence). CDR3 loop: CASSLVAGYEQYF. In DNA, the CDR3 is TGTGCCAGCAGCTTAGTTGCAGGCTACGAGCAGTACTTC.

The chain uses TRBV5-6 and TRBJ1-2, with D possibly TRBD1 on 5 matching bases. Trimming removed 4 bases at V and 0 bases at J, with 13 bases between. The CDR3 totals 15 residues. CDR1 is SGHDT, CDR2 YYEEEE, per germline. CDR3 amino acids: CASSLRQISNYGYTF. The CDR3 nucleotides read TGTGCCAGCAGCCTAAGACAGATTTCTAACTATGGCTACACCTTC.

V usage is TRBV27 and J usage is TRBJ1-2; D is unresolved. The V end was cut by 6 bases, the J end by 0 bases, with 11 bases between. Per germline, CDR1 MNHEY and CDR2 SMNVEV (reference sequence). The CDR3 is made up of 14 amino acids. The CDR3 DNA is TGTGCCAGCAGAGGCAGTCAAGCTAACTATGGCTACACCTTC. Its protein product is CASRGSQANYGYTF.

A few counts support this clone. V is TRBV4-1 and J is TRBJ2-2; D gene ambiguous. Germline V CDR1 and CDR2: MGHRA, YSYEKL. Trimming pared 0 bases from V and 1 base from J, leaving 6 bases between. The CDR3 sequence is 15 residues long. CDR3 region: CASSQDPGNTGELFF. CDR3 nucleotides: TGCGCCAGCAGCCAAGATCCAGGGAACACCGGGGAGCTGTTTTTT.

The rearrangement uses TRBV10-3 and TRBJ1-4, with D possibly being TRBD1 (6 bases). The CDR3 runs 13 residues. Trimming removed 6 bases at V and 8 bases at J, with 13 bases between. CDR1 is ENHRY and CDR2 is SYGVKD in the germline V gene. The CDR3 region is CAIRMGAGEKLFF. The CDR3 DNA sequence: TGTGCCATCAGGATGGGGGCTGGGGAAAAACTGTTTTTT.

The chain joins TRBV6-1 to TRBJ2-1, with D unresolved. With 5 bases removed from V and 4 bases from J, the gap between germline ends came to 3 bases. The length of the CDR3 is 11 residues. Germline V lookup: CDR1 MNHNS, CDR2 SASEGT. CDR3 protein: CASSQYNEQFF. The CDR3 nucleotides are TGTGCCAGCAGTCAATACAATGAGCAGTTCTTC.

This chain joins TRBV5-5 and TRBJ1-1; D is unclear. The V end lost 0 bases, the J end lost 10 bases, and 10 bases lay between the germline ends. The germline V gene encodes CDR1 SGHKS and CDR2 YYEKEE (reference sequence). This CDR3 has 12 amino acids. CDR3 sequence: CASSLAGYGAFF. Here the CDR3 DNA reads TGTGCCAGCAGCTTGGCGGGGTATGGAGCTTTCTTT.

This clone came up once. The chain couples TRBV28 to TRBJ2-1, with 8 nucleotides matching TRBD2. With V trimmed by 8 bases and J by 10 bases, 19 bases remained unmatched. Germline-derived CDR1 and CDR2 are MDHEN and SYDVKM. The CDR3 is 16 amino acids. The CDR3 bases are TGTGCCAGCGCCCCGGGGGGGCGCTCCGGTCAAGAAGAGCAGTTCTTC. As protein: CASAPGGRSGQEEQFF.

The chain uses TRBV5-1 and TRBJ1-5; D possibly corresponds to TRBD1 (6 bases). CDR1 is SGHRS and CDR2 is YFSETQ in the germline V gene. Trimming removed 1 base from V and 4 bases from J, with 12 bases in between. The CDR3 has 15 amino acids. CDR3 in amino acids: CASSLNGGANQPQHF. The CDR3 DNA follows: TGCGCCAGCAGCTTGAATGGGGGGGCAAATCAGCCCCAGCATTTT. Full variable domain (missing parts from reference TRBV5-1 and TRBJ1-5): KAGVTQTPRYLIKTRGQQVTLSCSPISGHRSVSWYQQTPGQGLQFLFEYFSETQRNKGNFPGRFSGRQFSNSRSEMNVSTLELGDSALYLCASSLNGGANQPQHFGDGTRLSIL.

The rearrangement uses TRBV2 and TRBJ1-1, with TRBD1 matching 8 bases. This CDR3 region has 13 residues. Germline CDR1 and CDR2: SNHLY and FYNNEI. The V gene end was trimmed by 6 bases and the J gene end by 5 bases; junction bases not matched to a gene: 5. CDR3 sequence reads: CASRETGGTEAFF. The DNA of the CDR3 is TGTGCCAGCAGAGAAACAGGGGGGACTGAAGCTTTCTTT.

The chain carries TRBV27 and TRBJ2-7; 14 nucleotides match TRBD2. Trimming cost V 5 bases and J 4 bases; bases outside gene matches: 4. The germline CDR1 and CDR2 sequences are MNHEY and SMNVEV (reference sequence). CDR3 length: 15 residues. CDR3 nucleotides: TGTGCCAGCAGTGGGACTAGCGGGAGTGGTTACGAGCAGTACTTC. This sequence encodes CASSGTSGSGYEQYF.

The chain has TRBV7-9 and TRBJ2-7; D remains ambiguous. The CDR3 is 11 residues long. CDR1 is SEHNR, CDR2 FQNEAQ, per germline (reference sequence). V was shortened by 2 bases and J by 7 bases, with 6 bases between the two germline ends. In nucleotides, the CDR3 is TGTGCCAGCAGCTTAAGGTCGGAGCAGTACTTC. This gives the protein CASSLRSEQYF.

V is TRBV5-6 and J is TRBJ2-5; D gene unclear. Germline V lookup: CDR1 SGHDT, CDR2 YYEEEE. The germline V and J ends were trimmed by 1 base and 4 bases, with 11 bases remaining between them. This CDR3 is built from 14 residues. CDR3: CASSLRSVRETQYF. CDR3 DNA sequence: TGTGCCAGCAGCTTGCGTTCGGTCCGAGAGACCCAGTACTTC.